The clone carrying this T cell receptor (beta chain) was seen a few times. The sample comes from a study of glioma-infiltrating T cells after dendritic cell vaccination. TCRB CDR3 was amplified from 2 ug genomic DNA or less. Amplification used 60 V beta primers and 13 J beta primers. Libraries were prepared by immunoSEQ multiplex PCR; TCRdb keeps only in-frame clonotypes and omits some of them. Among approximately 50,000 clones, about 85% were seen once, and the ten largest hold just under 9%. The CDR3 totals 15 residues. Germline CDR1 and CDR2: MNHNY and SVGAGI (reference sequence). Trimming took off 2 bases at V and 0 bases at J, with 10 bases between the two ends. Time point reported: after dendritic cell vaccination, including at tumor progression/relapse. None of the glioblastoma patients had an isocitrate dehydrogenase mutation. PBMC sampling occurred before vaccination, two weeks after the third dose, and at progression.

This clonotype originated in a human donor with glioblastoma. Material: blood, obtained after dendritic cell vaccination. This rearrangement joins TRBV6-6 to TRBJ1-2; perhaps TRBD1 as D (5 bases). CDR3 amino acids: CASSYPGGSNYGYTF. CDR3 DNA: TGTGCCAGCAGTTACCCGGGGGGGTCTAACTATGGCTACACCTTC.